The clone carrying this T cell receptor beta chain came up a few times. Its matching antigen is unknown. The data were obtained in a study of response to subunit inactivated influenza vaccine. Findings and caveats of the study: There was a suggestion from the authors that each seasonal influenza vaccination recruits few new T cells.

The CDR3 is 15 amino acids. V was trimmed by 5 bases and J by 6 bases, leaving 20 bases between them. Germline assignment: CDR1 SGHTA and CDR2 FQGNSA. TCRdb itself ran the RT-PCR reads through MiXCR, one entry per CDR3 protein. The sample consists of hundreds of thousands of distinct CDR3 sequences, roughly 12% of them appearing once. The rearrangement joins TRBV7-2 to TRBJ2-7; a possible D gene is TRBD1 (5 bases). The clonotype was recovered from a middle-aged man who received an inactivated influenza vaccine. Sequencing used PBMCs from blood, obtained on the day of vaccination. In DNA, the CDR3 is TGTGCCAGCAGCGATAGGGGCCCCACCGGCTCCGAGCAGTACTTC. This gives the protein CASSDRGPTGSEQYF.